Each of the 10 T cell receptor beta chains below was sequenced from the same sample in a study of blood T cell repertoires in COVID-19 (dated by TCRdb to 2018 to 2021). Library preparation was by the immunoSEQ multiplex PCR assay. Sourced from immuneACCESS, this table was stored by TCRdb with only in-frame sequences that have V and J called. A share of the clones is absent; for the studies checked, an unresolved V gene accounts for under half, and the remainder has no known explanation. Here the sample has roughly 230,000 clones; just under 90% occur a single time. The top ten clones comprise 3% to 4% of the sample. Sequencing used PBMCs or T cells enriched from blood (not recorded which). The origin of the receptors is a woman aged 25 to 39 with acute COVID-19.

This clone appeared a few times. The chain employs TRBV19 and TRBJ1-4, with D possibly TRBD1 on 5 matching bases. Germline CDR1 LNHDA, CDR2 SQIVND (reference sequence). The CDR3 is 12 residues long. The ends were cut back, 9 bases at V and 7 bases at J, with 12 bases in the middle. The DNA of the CDR3 is TGTGCCAGCCGACAGAATAGTGAAAAACTGTTTTTT. Translation gives CASRQNSEKLFF. Supplemented by reference TRBV19 and TRBJ1-4, the full variable domain reads DGGITQSPKYLFRKEGQNVTLSCEQNLNHDAMYWYRQDPGQGLRLIYYSQIVNDFQKGDIAEGYSVSREKKESFPLTVTSAQKNPTAFYLCASRQNSEKLFFGSGTQLSVL.

The chain combines TRBV5-5 with TRBJ1-6, with 9 bases aligning to TRBD1. Germline-derived CDR1 and CDR2 are SGHKS and YYEKEE (reference sequence). This CDR3 is built from 16 residues. V lost 4 bases to trimming and J lost 7 bases; unmatched junction nucleotides: 9. The CDR3 reads CASSPDGTGRNSPLHF. CDR3 nucleotide sequence: TGTGCCAGCAGCCCGGACGGGACAGGGAGGAATTCACCCCTCCACTTT.

The chain carries TRBV3-1 (or the pseudogene TRBV3-2) and TRBJ1-2; D ambiguous. V lost 1 base and J lost 14, with 14 bases in between. This CDR3 contains 12 residues. Germline V gives CDR1 LGHDT, CDR2 YNNKEL (reference sequence). The CDR3 DNA reads TGTGCCAGCAGCCAAGTAGTGCCGACTTTAACCTTC. Translation: CASSQVVPTLTF.

The V gene is TRBV11-2, the J gene TRBJ2-1; D ambiguous. CDR1 and CDR2 from the germline V gene are SGHAT and FQNNGV. The CDR3 runs 14 residues. V was shortened by 5 bases and J by 3 bases, with 11 bases between the two germline ends. In nucleotides, the CDR3 is TGTGCCAGCAGCGCAGGCCACCTCTACAATGAGCAGTTCTTC. Translation: CASSAGHLYNEQFF.

The chain couples TRBV29-1 to TRBJ1-6, with 7 bases aligning to TRBD1. CDR1 and CDR2 from the germline V gene are SQVTM and ANQGSEA. This CDR3 is built from 13 residues. The V segment lost 7 bases and the J segment 4 bases; nucleotides outside the gene matches: 4. The CDR3 loop reads CSARQGYNSPLHF. The CDR3 nucleotides are TGCAGCGCCCGACAGGGTTATAATTCACCCCTCCACTTT.

This clone was detected only once. The genes are TRBV5-1 and TRBJ2-5, with 9 bases aligning to TRBD2. The CDR3 totals 16 residues. Trimming cost V 4 bases and J 6 bases; bases outside gene matches: 13. The germline V gene has CDR1 SGHRS and CDR2 YFSETQ. CDR3: CASSGAASGAVQTQYF. The CDR3 DNA reads as TGCGCCAGCAGCGGAGCGGCTAGCGGGGCTGTTCAGACCCAGTACTTC. Combining the CDR3 with reference TRBV5-1 and TRBJ2-5 gives the whole variable domain KAGVTQTPRYLIKTRGQQVTLSCSPISGHRSVSWYQQTPGQGLQFLFEYFSETQRNKGNFPGRFSGRQFSNSRSEMNVSTLELGDSALYLCASSGAASGAVQTQYFGPGTRLLVL.

The V and J genes are TRBV25-1 and TRBJ1-3, with no clear D. The germline gives CDR1 MGHDK, CDR2 SYGVNS. The CDR3 extends over 15 amino acids. V shed 6 bases and J shed 3 bases, with 15 bases lying between them. The CDR3 DNA reads as TGTGCCAGCAGAGACGATTGGACTAGTGGAAACACCATATATTTT. Protein sequence: CASRDDWTSGNTIYF.

This chain uses TRBV6-1 with TRBJ2-7; 8 bases match TRBD2. Germline CDR1 reads MNHNS; CDR2 reads SASEGT. The V segment lost 1 base and the J segment 1 base; nucleotides outside the gene matches: 3. This CDR3 has 15 residues. The CDR3 is CASSEDAGGSYEQYF. CDR3 DNA sequence: TGTGCCAGCAGTGAAGATGCGGGGGGATCCTACGAGCAGTACTTC.

The rearrangement uses TRBV2 and TRBJ1-6; TRBD1 is a possible D gene (6 bases). Trimming took off 7 bases at V and 3 bases at J, with 13 bases between the two ends. The CDR3 sequence is 15 residues long. Germline V gene sequence: CDR1 SNHLY, CDR2 FYNNEI. CDR3 nucleotides: TGTGCCAGCACCAGGGGTATTTACTATAATTCACCCCTCCACTTT. It codes for CASTRGIYYNSPLHF.

The chain carries TRBV15 and TRBJ2-7; 12 positions match TRBD1. This CDR3 region has 18 residues. V dropped 3 bases and J dropped 0; count of bases not matched to a gene: 9. The germline CDR1 and CDR2 sequences are LNHNV and YYDKDF (reference sequence). The CDR3 region is CATSSQGQGAEGSYEQYF. The CDR3 DNA sequence: TGTGCCACCAGCAGCCAGGGACAGGGGGCTGAGGGCTCCTACGAGCAGTACTTC.